Presented here are 3 T cell receptor beta chains from one specimen sequenced in a study of cytomegalovirus exposure and HLA in healthy donors. The protocol was immunoSEQ multiplex PCR, while the TCRdb copy is restricted to in-frame clones and leaves out a portion. The data show fewer than 150,000 clones, about 80% seen once. The sample was PBMCs. All receptors derive from a man in his thirties or forties in good health and CMV-seropositive.

V and J are TRBV7-9 and TRBJ2-7; no clear D gene. V dropped 5 bases and J dropped 2 bases, with 7 bases sitting between them. Germline V CDR1 and CDR2: SEHNR, FQNEAQ (reference sequence). The CDR3 covers 12 residues. CDR3 sequence (DNA): TGTGCCAGCAGCGACTGGACCTACGAGCAGTACTTC. Translating it yields CASSDWTYEQYF.

This chain connects TRBV14 to TRBJ2-1; 8 bases match TRBD2. The germline V gene encodes CDR1 SGHDN and CDR2 FVKESK. The CDR3 loop spans 17 amino acids. The trim removed 0 bases at V and 14 bases at J, leaving 18 bases unmatched. The CDR3 protein is CASSQEGGTRVTGREFF. CDR3 nucleotides: TGTGCCAGCAGCCAAGAGGGTGGGACTAGGGTTACCGGCCGGGAGTTCTTC.

This chain links TRBV6-5 with TRBJ2-7, with TRBD2 as a possible D gene (6 bases). CDR3 length: 14 residues. V was pared by 6 bases and J by 0 bases, with 12 bases between. The germline V gene has CDR1 MNHEY and CDR2 SVGAGI. The CDR3 sequence: CASSYAGSSYEQYF. Written as DNA, the CDR3 is TGTGCCAGCAGCTACGCGGGAAGCTCCTACGAGCAGTACTTC.